This record covers a single T cell receptor beta chain. The data stem from a study of blood T cell repertoires in COVID-19. Study-wide context: The United States, Italy and Spain provided the acute and convalescent COVID-19 samples.

TCRdb's copy holds only in-frame clones and misses some; the assay was immunoSEQ multiplex PCR. This sample has about 270,000 clones, with less than 95% found just once. Participants reported their clinical history, and cohort assignment relied on those reports. Trimming left V 0 bases short and J 5 bases short, with 16 bases between. The CDR3 length is 16 residues. Germline assignment: CDR1 SNHLY and CDR2 FYNNEI. The receptor comes from a man aged 40-55 years who had been exposed to COVID-19. The chain uses TRBV2 and TRBJ1-2; possible D gene TRBD1, 5 bases. Sequenced sample: PBMCs or T cells enriched from blood (not recorded which). CDR3 sequence reads: CASSEALLGRDYGYTF. CDR3 sequence (DNA): TGTGCCAGCAGTGAAGCGCTTCTAGGCAGGGATTATGGCTACACCTTC.